A single sample is the source of the 2 T cell receptor beta chains below, sequenced in a study of CD8 T cells in ankylosing spondylitis (dated by TCRdb to about 2017). The investigation overall reported the following: Blood from ankylosing spondylitis patients appeared to be characterized by a TCR beta motif made up of under ten highly homologous amino acid variants.

The library was generated by 5' RACE. TCRdb names Illumina HiSeq 2500 as the instrument used. TCRdb cleaned the public reads at Q25 with fastp, built clones with MiXCR and kept in-frame beta chains. Each entry merges the rows of one CDR3 protein and shows their most common DNA and genes. This sample comprises 750,000 to 850,000 distinct CDR3 sequences, roughly 12% of them detected only once. Clones ranked in the top ten supply about 0.5% of the sample. Antigens of these TCRs are unknown. The specimen sequenced was blood, either unsorted or a sorted T cell fraction (not recorded which). The receptors stem from a male donor with ankylosing spondylitis.

This chain links TRBV5-1 with TRBJ1-4; unclear D gene. The germline V gene encodes CDR1 SGHRS and CDR2 YFSETQ. Trimming left V 0 bases short and J 8 bases short, with 11 bases between. CDR3 length: 14 residues. CDR3 nucleotide sequence: TGCGCCAGCAGCTTGGCCTTGGGTGGCGAAAAACTGTTTTTT. Protein sequence: CASSLALGGEKLFF.

This chain uses TRBV10-3 with TRBJ1-5; D ambiguous. The CDR3 length is 12 residues. V lost 3 bases, J lost 6 bases, and 6 bases lay in between. Germline V CDR1 and CDR2: ENHRY, SYGVKD. The CDR3 is CAISERLQPQHF. CDR3 DNA: TGTGCCATCAGTGAAAGGCTTCAGCCCCAGCATTTT.